The 20 T cell receptor beta chains presented below share a single source sample, sequenced in a study of cytomegalovirus exposure and HLA in healthy donors. The PCR employed 60 Vbeta primers together with 13 Jbeta primers. The method was immunoSEQ multiplex PCR; TCRdb's version includes in-frame clones alone and lacks a portion of them. The sample lists around 210,000 clones, around 78% occurring once. The sequencing input was PBMCs. All receptors derive from a boy younger than 18 in good health and CMV-seronegative.

The CDR3 DNA follows: TGTGCCAGCAGCTTATATAGGGGCTCCCATCAGCCCCAGCATTTT. As protein: CASSLYRGSHQPQHF. J is TRBJ1-5 and V is TRBV7-6; possible D gene TRBD1, 5 bases. CDR1 SGHVS and CDR2 FNYEAQ come from the germline V gene. Trimming removed 2 bases from V and 5 bases from J, with 13 bases in between. This CDR3 is 15 amino acids long.

J is TRBJ1-5 and V is TRBV2; D may be TRBD1 (6 bases). The CDR3 loop spans 15 amino acids. Trimming pared 4 bases from V and 0 bases from J, leaving 10 bases between. Looked up from germline, CDR1 is SNHLY and CDR2 is FYNNEI. CDR3 loop: CASSADSISNQPQHF. The CDR3 DNA reads TGTGCCAGCAGTGCGGACAGTATTAGCAATCAGCCCCAGCATTTT.

The rearrangement uses TRBV13 and TRBJ2-5, with D maybe TRBD1 (5 bases). CDR1 is PRHDT, CDR2 FYEKMQ, per germline (reference sequence). This CDR3 is 13 amino acids long. V dropped 3 bases and J dropped 5 bases, with 10 bases sitting between them. The CDR3: CASSLGRGETQYF. The CDR3, as DNA: TGTGCCAGCAGCTTGGGGCGTGGCGAGACCCAGTACTTC.

The CDR3 is CASSLFSAYTGELFF. DNA of the CDR3: TGTGCCAGCAGCTTATTTAGCGCTTACACCGGGGAGCTGTTTTTT. V usage is TRBV5-6 and J usage is TRBJ2-2; possibly TRBD2 for D (5 bases). Germline CDR1 is SGHDT and CDR2 is YYEEEE. The length of the CDR3 is 15 residues. Trimming left V 2 bases short and J 3 bases short, with 11 bases between.

This chain links TRBV6-6 with TRBJ2-5; weak D call: TRBD2 (6 bases). The CDR3 contains 15 residues. The germline gives CDR1 MNHNY, CDR2 SVGAGI (reference sequence). Trimming took off 0 bases at V and 5 bases at J, with 13 bases between the two ends. As DNA, the CDR3 is TGTGCCAGCAGTTACTCTGGGCCTCGGGAGGAGACCCAGTACTTC. The encoded protein is CASSYSGPREETQYF.

The genes are TRBV6-1 and TRBJ1-2; maybe TRBD1 (6 bases). The V end lost 3 bases, the J end lost 8 bases, and 16 bases lay between the germline ends. Per germline, CDR1 MNHNS and CDR2 SASEGT. The CDR3 length is 14 residues. CDR3 sequence reads: CASSDGQGLGGYTF. DNA of the CDR3: TGTGCCAGCAGTGACGGCCAGGGGCTAGGAGGCTACACCTTC.

V usage is TRBV5-5 and J usage is TRBJ1-6, with unresolved D. The V and J ends lost 3 bases and 4 bases respectively, with 20 bases between them. Germline assignment: CDR1 SGHKS and CDR2 YYEKEE (reference sequence). The CDR3 is made up of 18 amino acids. CDR3 sequence reads: CASSSGSPEVRYNSPLHF. The CDR3 DNA reads as TGTGCCAGCAGCTCCGGGAGCCCCGAGGTCCGATATAATTCACCCCTCCACTTT.

The chain combines TRBV5-6 with TRBJ2-7; the match to TRBD1 covers 9 bases. CDR3 length: 17 residues. Germline V CDR1 and CDR2: SGHDT, YYEEEE. Germline trimming cut 4 bases from V and 4 bases from J; bases unmatched to any gene: 15. The CDR3 nucleotides read TGTGCCAGCAGCGTCCTTACCGGGACAGGGAGTTTTTACGAGCAGTACTTC. Residues: CASSVLTGTGSFYEQYF.

CDR3 DNA: TGCGCCAGCAGCTTGGTAGGGGGCTACGAGCAGTACTTC. It encodes CASSLVGGYEQYF. This chain uses TRBV5-1 with TRBJ2-5; weak D call: TRBD1 (6 bases). The end of the DNA fits TRBJ2-7 better, so the J call may be wrong. This CDR3 is built from 13 residues. Per the germline V gene, CDR1 is SGHRS and CDR2 is YFSETQ.

V gene TRBV20-1 combines with J gene TRBJ2-7, with D possibly being TRBD1 (7 bases). V gave up 6 bases and J gave up 6 bases, with 12 bases separating them. From germline, CDR1 is DFQATT and CDR2 SNEGSKA (reference sequence). This CDR3 has 11 amino acids. CDR3 in DNA: TGCAGTGCCAGACAGGGAGGCGAGCAGTACTTC. Protein sequence: CSARQGGEQYF.

The chain recombines TRBV9 with TRBJ1-2, with 12 nucleotides matching TRBD1. Looked up from germline, CDR1 is SGDLS and CDR2 is YYNGEE. V shed 3 bases and J 7 bases; nucleotides not matched to a gene: 7. The CDR3 is made up of 15 amino acids. CDR3 coding DNA: TGTGCCAGCAGCGGGTGGGACAGGGGGCGATGTGGCTACACCTTC. Translated, it gives CASSGWDRGRCGYTF.

The J gene is TRBJ1-1, the V gene TRBV27, with TRBD1 as a possible D gene (6 bases). CDR3 size: 14 residues. Germline V CDR1 and CDR2: MNHEY, SMNVEV (reference sequence). V was pared by 3 bases and J by 0 bases, with 8 bases between. Here the CDR3 DNA reads TGTGCCAGCAGTTTTAACAGGGTGAACACTGAAGCTTTCTTT. Protein: CASSFNRVNTEAFF.

This clone occurred a few times. V usage is TRBV10-1 and J usage is TRBJ2-5; tentative D call: TRBD2 (5 bases). Gene TRBJ2-7 matches the end of the DNA better, so the J call may be wrong. This CDR3 is 12 amino acids long. Per germline, CDR1 WNHNN and CDR2 SYGVQD (reference sequence). The CDR3 spells CASSDTSYEQYF. CDR3 bases: TGCGCCAGCAGTGATACTAGCTACGAGCAGTACTTC.

A word on this clone: A read error may account for a junction end that differs from germline. V and J are TRBV4-1 and TRBJ2-7, with D possibly being TRBD1 (5 bases). CDR1 and CDR2 from the germline V gene are MGHRA and YSYEKL. This CDR3 region has 13 residues. The CDR3: CASSQGQSCEQYF. Written as DNA, the CDR3 is TGCGCCAGCAGCCAAGGACAGTCCTGCGAGCAGTACTTC.

V usage is TRBV2 and J usage is TRBJ1-1; the D is unclear. The V gene's germline CDR1 is SNHLY and CDR2 FYNNEI. V lost 6 bases to trimming and J lost 3 bases, with 20 bases between them. The CDR3 totals 16 residues. The chain's CDR3 is CASSEPTRELYTEAFF. DNA for the CDR3: TGTGCCAGCAGCGAACCTACGAGGGAATTGTACACTGAAGCTTTCTTT. Variable domain in full (rest from reference TRBV2 and TRBJ1-1): EPEVTQTPSHQVTQMGQEVILRCVPISNHLYFYWYRQILGQKVEFLVSFYNNEISEKSEIFDDQFSVERPDGSNFTLKIRSTKLEDSAMYFCASSEPTRELYTEAFFGQGTRLTVV.

The J gene is TRBJ2-2, the V gene TRBV15; D remains ambiguous. Germline V CDR1 and CDR2: LNHNV, YYDKDF (reference sequence). Trimming took 1 base from V and 5 from J, leaving 11 bases between them. This CDR3 is built from 15 residues. CDR3 in DNA: TGTGCCACCAGCAGAGGCATCCAGATAACCGGGGAGCTGTTTTTT. Translation: CATSRGIQITGELFF. Filled out from reference TRBV15 and TRBJ2-2, the complete variable domain reads DAMVIQNPRYQVTQFGKPVTLSCSQTLNHNVMYWYQQKSSQAPKLLFHYYDKDFNNEADTPDNFQSRRPNTSFCFLDIRSPGLGDTAMYLCATSRGIQITGELFFGEGSRLTVL.

V usage is TRBV9 and J usage is TRBJ2-1; no clear D gene. V shed 4 bases and J shed 7 bases, with 9 bases lying between them. Per the germline V gene, CDR1 is SGDLS and CDR2 is YYNGEE. The CDR3 spans 12 residues. The CDR3 protein is CASSPNTNEQFF. CDR3 bases: TGTGCCAGCAGCCCAAACACAAATGAGCAGTTCTTC.

This chain links TRBV6-5 with TRBJ2-7; TRBD2 agrees at 7 bases. CDR3 length equals 15 residues. Germline CDR1 MNHEY, CDR2 SVGAGI. The V gene end was trimmed by 8 bases and the J gene end by 1 base; junction bases not matched to a gene: 11. DNA of the CDR3: TGTGCCAGCGGACCGAGCGGGGTCGATTCCTACGAGCAGTACTTC. Its protein is CASGPSGVDSYEQYF.

A single count supports this clone. The chain couples TRBV5-4 to TRBJ2-3; TRBD1 agrees at 10 bases. The germline CDR1 and CDR2 sequences are SGHNT and YYREEE (reference sequence). Trimming removed 4 bases from V and 2 bases from J; junction bases left unmatched: 4. The CDR3 has 15 amino acids. The chain's CDR3 is CASSPDRGVTDTQYF. The CDR3 bases are TGTGCCAGCAGCCCGGACAGGGGGGTCACAGATACGCAGTATTTT.

This chain links TRBV19 with TRBJ1-6; D gene uncertain. Germline V gives CDR1 LNHDA, CDR2 SQIVND (reference sequence). CDR3 size: 13 residues. Trimming removed 3 bases at V and 13 bases at J, with 13 bases between. The CDR3 sequence is CASSIPGSPPLHF. The CDR3 DNA reads TGTGCCAGTAGTATTCCCGGGAGCCCCCCCCTCCACTTT.